One TCR beta chain is described in this entry. Antigen specificity is unknown. This sample is part of a study of T cell repertoires in cytomegalovirus infection. At the level of the study: It was the public TCR beta signatures that indicated both CMV infection and matching HLA type. Findings and limits, study-wide: It was HLA-C-restricted CMV-specific TCR beta clonotypes that dominated the response ex vivo.

The CDR3 length is 15 residues. The V gene's germline CDR1 is MNHEY and CDR2 SVGAGI. With 6 bases clipped from V and 1 base from J, the junction kept 3 bases outside the gene matches. TCRdb processed the reads anew with MiXCR; each CDR3 protein has one entry. The table lists around 770,000 distinct CDR3 sequences, 25% to 30% of them singletons. The rearrangement joins TRBV6-5 to TRBJ1-5; 10 bases are a match to TRBD1. This sequence originates from a human donor in good health (CMV status not recorded). Some clones in this sample may be carry-over from other donors' samples. Material: cultured CD8+ T cells from PBMCs, obtained from culture after CMV antigen stimulation. The CDR3 DNA reads as TGTGCCAGCAGAAAGGGACAGGGGAGCAATCAGCCCCAGCATTTT. This codes for CASRKGQGSNQPQHF.